The 9 T cell receptor beta chains below come from one sample, sequenced in a study of blood T cell repertoires in COVID-19. Sequenced by immunoSEQ multiplex PCR; TCRdb stores in-frame clones only, minus some. The sample lists some 250,000 clones; about 88% were seen once. Sequencing was carried out using peripheral blood. The receptors shown here come from a woman aged 70-85 years with active or convalescent COVID-19.

Here the CDR3 reads CASSRHRVSPLHF. DNA of the CDR3: TGTGCCAGCAGCCGGCACAGGGTTTCACCCCTCCACTTT. The rearrangement links TRBV11-2 to TRBJ1-6; possibly TRBD1 for D (6 bases). The CDR3 covers 13 residues. V lost 5 bases and J 9 bases, leaving 11 bases between the germline ends. Germline loops: CDR1 SGHAT, CDR2 FQNNGV.

This clone was recorded only once. V and J are TRBV9 and TRBJ1-3; D remains unclear. The CDR3 is 15 residues long. The V gene's germline CDR1 is SGDLS and CDR2 YYNGEE. V shed 0 bases and J shed 2 bases, with 9 bases lying between them. The CDR3 coding sequence is TGTGCCAGCAGCGTAGATGGACTAACTGGAAACACCATATATTTT. This gives the protein CASSVDGLTGNTIYF.

The V and J genes are TRBV6-5 and TRBJ2-7; D call uncertain. This CDR3 spans 13 amino acids. Germline V lookup: CDR1 MNHEY, CDR2 SVGAGI. V lost 6 bases and J lost 5, with 14 bases in between. CDR3 DNA sequence: TGTGCCAGCAGGGGCCAAACCAACCACGAGCAGTACTTC. It yields the protein CASRGQTNHEQYF.

The CDR3 spells CASSGRETQYF. CDR3 nucleotides: TGTGCCAGCAGCGGGCGAGAGACCCAGTACTTC. The V call is TRBV13, the J call TRBJ2-5; D is uncertain. CDR3 size: 11 residues. The germline V gene has CDR1 PRHDT and CDR2 FYEKMQ (reference sequence). V was cut by 5 bases and J by 4 bases, with 5 bases left in between.

This chain joins TRBV6-6 and TRBJ2-7, with D possibly being TRBD2 (5 bases). V was clipped by 0 bases and J by 12 bases, with 12 bases between them. CDR3 length: 12 residues. Germline lookup yields CDR1 MNHNY and CDR2 SVGAGI (reference sequence). CDR3 coding DNA: TGTGCCAGCAGTTACTCGAGGGAGAATGGGTACTTC. Its protein is CASSYSRENGYF.

This clone was seen more than once but under ten times. This CDR3 is CASSPEGGVSNQPQHF. CDR3 DNA sequence: TGTGCCAGTTCTCCAGAGGGGGGGGTAAGCAATCAGCCCCAGCATTTT. The chain combines TRBV9 with TRBJ1-5, with D maybe TRBD1 (6 bases). Trimming took 8 bases from V and 1 from J, leaving 19 bases between them. This CDR3 is built from 16 residues. Germline V CDR1 and CDR2: SGDLS, YYNGEE. Based on the CDR3 plus reference TRBV9 and TRBJ1-5, the full variable domain is DSGVTQTPKHLITATGQRVTLRCSPRSGDLSVYWYQQSLDQGLQFLIQYYNGEERAKGNILERFSAQQFPDLHSELNLSSLELGDSALYFCASSPEGGVSNQPQHFGDGTRLSIL.

V and J are TRBV9 and TRBJ2-1, with 9 nucleotides matching TRBD2. This CDR3 comprises 16 residues. Trimming took 0 bases from V and 3 from J; bases not matched to a gene: 4. Per the germline V gene, CDR1 is SGDLS and CDR2 is YYNGEE. The CDR3 is CASSVATSGFYNEQFF. CDR3 nucleotide sequence: TGTGCCAGCAGCGTAGCCACTAGCGGGTTCTACAATGAGCAGTTCTTC. The whole variable domain, filled in from reference TRBV9 and TRBJ2-1, reads DSGVTQTPKHLITATGQRVTLRCSPRSGDLSVYWYQQSLDQGLQFLIQYYNGEERAKGNILERFSAQQFPDLHSELNLSSLELGDSALYFCASSVATSGFYNEQFFGPGTRLTVL.

J is TRBJ1-5 and V is TRBV20-1, with a possible D match to TRBD1 (6 bases). The V end lost 5 bases, the J end lost 3 bases, and 20 bases lay between the germline ends. The CDR3 loop spans 16 amino acids. Germline-derived CDR1 and CDR2 are DFQATT and SNEGSKA (reference sequence). The CDR3 here is CSARERGGRLNQPQHF. DNA of the CDR3: TGCAGTGCTCGTGAGAGGGGGGGACGACTCAATCAGCCCCAGCATTTT.

This clone was detected only once. This chain connects TRBV7-2 to TRBJ2-1; 14 bases agree with TRBD2. The CDR3 is made up of 16 amino acids. From germline, CDR1 is SGHTA and CDR2 FQGNSA. The V segment lost 1 base and the J segment 7 bases; nucleotides outside the gene matches: 3. The CDR3 sequence is CASSLGLAGGSNEQFF. DNA of the CDR3: TGTGCCAGCAGCTTAGGACTAGCGGGGGGGTCAAATGAGCAGTTCTTC.